Below, 4 T cell receptor beta chains from the same sample are listed, as sequenced in a study of a mutant IDH1 vaccine in newly diagnosed glioma. These receptors are not linked to any known antigen. As to time point: week 35, safety follow-up. Vaccine doses each comprised 300 ug of mutant IDH1 20-mer peptide, with topical imiquimod. Only in-frame clones appear in the TCRdb table, and some are missing; sequencing was by immunoSEQ multiplex PCR. The table includes approximately 41,000 clones, more than 80% detected once. This material consisted of PBMCs, taken from a glioma patient whose treatment included an IDH1 peptide vaccine. The receptors derive from a man aged 35 to 55 with glioma.

This clone qualifies as medium-sized. The chain joins TRBV6-4 to TRBJ2-5, with 7 bases matching TRBD2. This CDR3 spans 12 amino acids. In germline, CDR1 is MRHNA, CDR2 SNTAGT. V shed 2 bases, J shed 7 bases, and the junction held 1 base outside the gene matches. This CDR3 is CASSDGEGTQYF. The CDR3 nucleotides read TGTGCCAGCAGTGACGGGGAGGGGACCCAGTACTTC.

This chain links TRBV21-1 with TRBJ2-2; TRBD2, the table's D call, lacks a check against the DNA. TRBV21-1 is classified as a pseudogene. The CDR3 has 16 amino acids. The CDR3: CASSKVSTGDPGELFF. The CDR3 bases are TGTGCCAGCAGCAAAGTATCAACGGGAGATCCCGGGGAGCTGTTTTTT.

The rearrangement joins TRBV28 to TRBJ1-6; maybe TRBD1 (6 bases). With 6 bases removed from V and 8 bases from J, the gap between germline ends came to 14 bases. The CDR3 length is 14 residues. The germline gives CDR1 MDHEN, CDR2 SYDVKM. In DNA, the CDR3 is TGTGCCAGCAGATCACAGGGTCCATATTCACCCCTCCACTTT. This gives the protein CASRSQGPYSPLHF.

The rearrangement uses TRBV30 and TRBJ1-3; D unclear. Between the trimmed V and J ends, which lost 3 bases and 0 bases, there was a span of 9 bases. Germline values: CDR1 GTSNPN, CDR2 SVGIG (reference sequence). The CDR3 sequence is 14 residues long. In DNA, the CDR3 is TGTGCCTGGAGCCGACTGAGCTCTGGAAACACCATATATTTT. Protein product: CAWSRLSSGNTIYF.